The entry that follows covers one T cell receptor (beta chain) sequence. Its antigen is still unknown. No much larger clone exists at a distance of one base, and base qualities are not known. This entry is derived from a study of blood T cell repertoires in COVID-19 (dated by TCRdb to about 2020). With regard to the full study: Collaborator samples came from the United States, Italy and Spain and covered acute and convalescent phases of COVID-19. The repertoires were released in a freely available public database meant as a resource for research on the immune response to SARS-CoV-2. HLA class I and class II types, where available, came from metadata supplied by the sample provider rather than from assay-based typing. The samples were drawn from two sources: the first 160 participants of the ongoing ImmuneRACE study, and fewer than 1,500 subjects contributed by 6 global collaborators. Deeply sampled blood TCRbeta repertoires from subjects exposed to, actively infected with, or recovered from COVID-19 were included in the dataset. A de-identified subject ID, COVID-19 status, age in years and sex were almost always included in the sample metadata. The prospective study material was composed of cDNA or gDNA derived from T cells, B-cell-depleted T cells, or PBMCs. Study-wide conclusions, independent of this receptor: How much clinical and demographic metadata was included differed by source and by participant, and the metadata was provided uncurated.

Another Seattle source contributed samples from volunteer blood donors who had recovered from COVID-19. Collaborating institutions collected whole blood in K2EDTA tubes following their own protocols. For TCRbeta analysis, collaborators shipped samples as frozen whole blood, isolated PBMCs, or DNA extracted from either of those sample types. V was cut back by 0 bases and J by 6 bases, leaving a gap of 9 bases between them. Its CDR3 holds 13 amino acids, cysteine through phenylalanine. Only the CDR3 region is kept as DNA, spanning 39 bases read in frame from base 1. The germline V gene sets CDR1 to SQVTM and CDR2 to ANQGSEA. TCRbeta CDR3 regions were amplified from genomic DNA using the immunoSEQ Assay, a bias-controlled multiplex PCR. Concerning the study's data processing: Within the assay, amplification of reference gene primers was used to estimate how many nucleated cells each sample contained. Sequence reads were collapsed and filtered to measure the absolute abundance of every unique TCRbeta CDR3 rearrangement. For each sample, productive Simpson clonality was calculated by taking the square root of Simpson's diversity index across productive rearrangements. The source is immuneACCESS, and TCRdb retained only in-frame sequences with V and J called. Part of the clones is not carried over; for the studies checked, unresolved V genes explain less than half of this, and the remainder is unexplained. The V and J calls and clone size are taken from that table; D and trimming were inferred from the DNA. Here the sample has fewer than 150,000 clones; roughly 83% occur a single time. The ten largest clonotypes hold under 15% of the sample.

Material: peripheral blood. Here the chain combines TRBV29-1 and TRBJ2-1; TRBD2 could be the D gene, as 6 bases match. The sequence was collected from a woman younger than 45 who had recovered from COVID-19. The CDR3 reads as follows: CSVEDGGSNEQFF. The base sequence is TGCAGCGTTGAAGACGGGGGATCCAATGAGCAGTTCTTC.